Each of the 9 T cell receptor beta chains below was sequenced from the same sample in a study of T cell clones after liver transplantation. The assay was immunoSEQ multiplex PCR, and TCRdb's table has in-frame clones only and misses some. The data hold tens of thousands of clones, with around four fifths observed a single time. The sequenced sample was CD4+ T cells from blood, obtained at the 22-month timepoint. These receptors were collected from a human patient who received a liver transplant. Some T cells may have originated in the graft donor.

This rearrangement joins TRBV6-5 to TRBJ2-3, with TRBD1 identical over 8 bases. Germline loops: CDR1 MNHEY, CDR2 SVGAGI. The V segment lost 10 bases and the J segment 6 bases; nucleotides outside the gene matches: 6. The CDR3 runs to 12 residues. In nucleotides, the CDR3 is TGTGCCACCAAGGACAGGGCCGATACGCAGTATTTT. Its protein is CATKDRADTQYF.

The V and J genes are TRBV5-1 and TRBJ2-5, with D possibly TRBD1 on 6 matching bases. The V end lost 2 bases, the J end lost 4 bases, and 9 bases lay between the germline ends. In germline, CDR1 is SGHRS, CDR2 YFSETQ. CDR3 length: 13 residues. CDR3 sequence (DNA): TGCGCCAGCAGCTTCCGCAGGGGAGAGACCCAGTACTTC. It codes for CASSFRRGETQYF.

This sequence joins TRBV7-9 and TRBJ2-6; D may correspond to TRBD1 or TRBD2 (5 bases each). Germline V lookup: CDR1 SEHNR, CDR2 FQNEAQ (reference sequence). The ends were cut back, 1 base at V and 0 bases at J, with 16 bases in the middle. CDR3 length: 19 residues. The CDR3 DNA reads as TGTGCCAGCAGCTTAGAGCTTTGGGGACGGACCTCTGGGGCCAACGTCCTGACTTTC. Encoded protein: CASSLELWGRTSGANVLTF.

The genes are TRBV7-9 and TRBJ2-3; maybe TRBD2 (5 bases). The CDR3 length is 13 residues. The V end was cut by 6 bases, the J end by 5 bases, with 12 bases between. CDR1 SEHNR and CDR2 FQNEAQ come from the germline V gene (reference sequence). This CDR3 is CASRPGGGDTQYF. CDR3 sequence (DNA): TGTGCCAGCAGGCCGGGTGGAGGAGATACGCAGTATTTT.

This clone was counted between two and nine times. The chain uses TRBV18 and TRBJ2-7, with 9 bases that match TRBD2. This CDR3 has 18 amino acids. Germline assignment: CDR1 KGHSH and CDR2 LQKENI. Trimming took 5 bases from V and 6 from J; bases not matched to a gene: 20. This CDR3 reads CASSLEDAAGTSISEQYF. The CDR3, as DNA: TGTGCCAGCTCATTGGAGGATGCGGCCGGGACTAGCATCTCCGAGCAGTACTTC.

CDR3 DNA sequence: TGTGCCAGCAGCTTAGATCTGGGGACAGGGCAATTTAGGTACTTC. Its protein product is CASSLDLGTGQFRYF. This sequence joins TRBV11-2 and TRBJ2-7; the match to TRBD1 covers 9 bases. The trim removed 0 bases at V and 12 bases at J, leaving 12 bases unmatched. CDR1 SGHAT and CDR2 FQNNGV come from the germline V gene. The CDR3 runs to 15 residues.

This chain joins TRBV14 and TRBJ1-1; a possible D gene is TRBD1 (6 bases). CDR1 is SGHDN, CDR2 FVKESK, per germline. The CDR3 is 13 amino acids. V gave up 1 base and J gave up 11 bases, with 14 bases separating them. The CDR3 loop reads CASSQVSTGKAFF. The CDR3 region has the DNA TGTGCCAGCAGCCAAGTCAGTACAGGGAAGGCTTTCTTT.

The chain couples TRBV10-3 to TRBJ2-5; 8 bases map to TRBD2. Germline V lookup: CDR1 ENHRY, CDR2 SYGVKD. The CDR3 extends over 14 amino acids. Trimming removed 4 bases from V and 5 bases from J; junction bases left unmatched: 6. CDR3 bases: TGTGCCATCAGTGCCGGGAGGGCCGGTGAGACCCAGTACTTC. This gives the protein CAISAGRAGETQYF.

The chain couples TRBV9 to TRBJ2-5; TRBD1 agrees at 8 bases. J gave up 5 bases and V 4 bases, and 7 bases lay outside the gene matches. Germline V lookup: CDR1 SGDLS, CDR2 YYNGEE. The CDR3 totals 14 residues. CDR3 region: CASSQTGGKETQYF. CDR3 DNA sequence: TGTGCCAGCAGCCAAACAGGGGGGAAGGAGACCCAGTACTTC.